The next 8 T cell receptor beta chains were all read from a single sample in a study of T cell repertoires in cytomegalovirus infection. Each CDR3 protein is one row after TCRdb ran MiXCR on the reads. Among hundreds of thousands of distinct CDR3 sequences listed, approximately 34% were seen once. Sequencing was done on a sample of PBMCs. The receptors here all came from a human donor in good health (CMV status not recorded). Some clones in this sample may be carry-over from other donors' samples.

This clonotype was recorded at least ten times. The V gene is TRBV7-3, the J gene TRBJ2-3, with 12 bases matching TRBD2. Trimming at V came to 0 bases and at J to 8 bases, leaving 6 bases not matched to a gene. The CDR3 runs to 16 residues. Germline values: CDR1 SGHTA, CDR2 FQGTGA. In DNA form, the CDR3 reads TGTGCCAGCAGCTTAACACCTAGCGGGGGGGCGGGTACGCAGTATTTT. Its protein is CASSLTPSGGAGTQYF.

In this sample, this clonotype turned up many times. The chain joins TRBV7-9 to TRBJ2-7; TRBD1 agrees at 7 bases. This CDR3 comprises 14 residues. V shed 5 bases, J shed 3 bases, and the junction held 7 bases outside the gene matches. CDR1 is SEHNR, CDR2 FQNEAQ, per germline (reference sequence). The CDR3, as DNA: TGTGCCAGCAGCGCCCGACGGGACAGCTACGAGCAGTACTTC. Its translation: CASSARRDSYEQYF.

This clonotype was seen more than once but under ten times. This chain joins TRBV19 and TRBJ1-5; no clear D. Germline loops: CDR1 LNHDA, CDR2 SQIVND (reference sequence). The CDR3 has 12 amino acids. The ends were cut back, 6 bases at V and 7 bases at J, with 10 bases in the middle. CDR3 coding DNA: TGTGCCAGTAGCCGGTTTACACAGCCCCAGCATTTT. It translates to CASSRFTQPQHF.

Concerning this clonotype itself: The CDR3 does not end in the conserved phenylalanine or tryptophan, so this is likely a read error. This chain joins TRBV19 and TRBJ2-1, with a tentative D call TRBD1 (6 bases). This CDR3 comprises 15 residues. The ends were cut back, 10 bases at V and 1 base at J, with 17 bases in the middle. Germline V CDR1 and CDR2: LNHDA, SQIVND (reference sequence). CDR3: CAITRTVVSYNEQFL. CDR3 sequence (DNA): TGTGCCATTACGCGGACAGTCGTATCCTACAATGAGCAGTTCTTA.

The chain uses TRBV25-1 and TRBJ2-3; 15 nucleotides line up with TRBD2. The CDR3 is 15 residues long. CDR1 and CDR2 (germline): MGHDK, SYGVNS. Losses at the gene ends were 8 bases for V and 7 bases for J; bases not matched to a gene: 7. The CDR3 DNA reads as TGTGCCAGCGGAGCGGGACTAGCGGGGGGACATACGCAGTATTTT. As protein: CASGAGLAGGHTQYF.

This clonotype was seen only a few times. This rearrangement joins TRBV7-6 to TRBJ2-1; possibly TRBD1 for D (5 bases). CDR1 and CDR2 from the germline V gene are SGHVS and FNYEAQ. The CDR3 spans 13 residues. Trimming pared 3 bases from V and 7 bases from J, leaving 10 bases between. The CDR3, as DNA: TGTGCCAGCAGCTTTGGGGCAGAAAATGAGCAGTTCTTC. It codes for CASSFGAENEQFF.

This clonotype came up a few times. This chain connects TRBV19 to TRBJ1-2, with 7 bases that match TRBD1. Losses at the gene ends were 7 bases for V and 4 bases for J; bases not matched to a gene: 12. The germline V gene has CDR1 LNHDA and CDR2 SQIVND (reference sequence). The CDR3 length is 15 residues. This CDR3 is CASTASRQGAYGYTF. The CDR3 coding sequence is TGTGCCAGTACCGCCTCCCGACAGGGAGCCTATGGCTACACCTTC.

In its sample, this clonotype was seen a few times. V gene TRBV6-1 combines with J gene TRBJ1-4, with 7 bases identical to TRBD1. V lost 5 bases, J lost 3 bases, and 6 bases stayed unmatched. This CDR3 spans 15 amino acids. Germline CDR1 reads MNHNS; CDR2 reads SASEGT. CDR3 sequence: CASSTGAGANEKLFF. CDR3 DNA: TGTGCCAGCAGTACAGGGGCGGGGGCTAATGAAAAACTGTTTTTT.